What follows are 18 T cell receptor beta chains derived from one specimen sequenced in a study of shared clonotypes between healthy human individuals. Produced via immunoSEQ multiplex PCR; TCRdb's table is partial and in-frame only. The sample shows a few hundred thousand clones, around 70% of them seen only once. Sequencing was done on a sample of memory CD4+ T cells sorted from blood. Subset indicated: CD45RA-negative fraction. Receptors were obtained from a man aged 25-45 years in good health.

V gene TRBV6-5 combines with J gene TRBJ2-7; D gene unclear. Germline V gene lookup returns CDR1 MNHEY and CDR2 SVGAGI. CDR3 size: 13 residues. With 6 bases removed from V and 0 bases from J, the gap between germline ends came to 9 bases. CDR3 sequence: CASSEDGSYEQYF. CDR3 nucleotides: TGTGCCAGCAGCGAGGACGGCTCCTACGAGCAGTACTTC.

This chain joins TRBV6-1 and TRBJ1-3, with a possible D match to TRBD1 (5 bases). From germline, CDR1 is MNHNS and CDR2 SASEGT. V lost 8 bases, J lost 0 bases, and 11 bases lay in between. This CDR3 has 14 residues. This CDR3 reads CASGATVSGNTIYF. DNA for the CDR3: TGTGCCAGCGGCGCGACAGTCTCTGGAAACACCATATATTTT.

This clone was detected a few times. CDR3 in amino acids: CASSLAIGGANEQFF. The CDR3 DNA sequence: TGTGCCAGCAGCTTAGCGATAGGGGGAGCAAATGAGCAGTTCTTC. This rearrangement joins TRBV7-6 to TRBJ2-1, with a weak D call TRBD1 (6 bases). V was trimmed by 0 bases and J by 7 bases, leaving 13 bases between them. Germline CDR1 and CDR2: SGHVS and FNYEAQ. The CDR3 has 15 residues.

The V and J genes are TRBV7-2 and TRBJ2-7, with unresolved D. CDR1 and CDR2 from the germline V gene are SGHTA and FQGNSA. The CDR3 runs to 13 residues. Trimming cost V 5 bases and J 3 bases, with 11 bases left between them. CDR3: CASSKRSGYEQYF. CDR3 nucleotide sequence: TGTGCCAGCAGCAAAAGGAGTGGCTACGAGCAGTACTTC.

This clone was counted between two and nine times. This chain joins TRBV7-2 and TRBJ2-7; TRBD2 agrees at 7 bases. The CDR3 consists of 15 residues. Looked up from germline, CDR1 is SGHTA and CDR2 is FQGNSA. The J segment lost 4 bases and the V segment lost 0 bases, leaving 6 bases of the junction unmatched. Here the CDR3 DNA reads TGTGCCAGCAGCTTAGCGGGAGGGCCGGATTACGAGCAGTACTTC. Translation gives CASSLAGGPDYEQYF.

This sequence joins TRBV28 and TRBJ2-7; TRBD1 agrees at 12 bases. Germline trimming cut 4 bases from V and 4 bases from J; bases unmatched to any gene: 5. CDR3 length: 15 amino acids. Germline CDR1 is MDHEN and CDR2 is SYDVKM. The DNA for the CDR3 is TGTGCCAGCAGTTCTCCGGGACAGGGGGCATACGAGCAGTACTTC. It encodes CASSSPGQGAYEQYF.

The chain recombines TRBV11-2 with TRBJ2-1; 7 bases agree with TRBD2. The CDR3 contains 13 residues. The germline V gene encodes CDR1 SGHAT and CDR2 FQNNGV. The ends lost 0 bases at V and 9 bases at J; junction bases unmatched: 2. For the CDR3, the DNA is TGTGCCAGCAGCTTAGATGGGAGGGGTGAGCAGTTCTTC. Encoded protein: CASSLDGRGEQFF. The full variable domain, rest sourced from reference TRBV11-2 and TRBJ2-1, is EAGVAQSPRYKIIEKRQSVAFWCNPISGHATLYWYQQILGQGPKLLIQFQNNGVVDDSQLPKDRFSAERLKGVDSTLKIQPAKLEDSAVYLCASSLDGRGEQFFGPGTRLTVL.

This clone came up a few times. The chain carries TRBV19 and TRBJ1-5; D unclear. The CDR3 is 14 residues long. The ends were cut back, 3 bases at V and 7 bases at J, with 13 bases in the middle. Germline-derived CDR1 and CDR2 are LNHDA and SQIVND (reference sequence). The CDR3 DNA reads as TGTGCCAGTAGTATGGGCGGTAGGGAGCAGCCCCAGCATTTT. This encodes CASSMGGREQPQHF.

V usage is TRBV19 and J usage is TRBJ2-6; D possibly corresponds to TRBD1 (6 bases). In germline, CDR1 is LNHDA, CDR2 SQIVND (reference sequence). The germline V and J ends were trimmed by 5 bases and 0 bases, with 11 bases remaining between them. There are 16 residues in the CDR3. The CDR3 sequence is CASSDTGLSGANVLTF. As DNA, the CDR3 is TGTGCCAGTAGTGATACAGGGCTCTCTGGGGCCAACGTCCTGACTTTC.

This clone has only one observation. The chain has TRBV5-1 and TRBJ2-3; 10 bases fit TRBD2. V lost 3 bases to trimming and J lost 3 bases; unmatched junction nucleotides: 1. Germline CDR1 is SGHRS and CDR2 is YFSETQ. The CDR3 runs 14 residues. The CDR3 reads CASSSTSGTDTQYF. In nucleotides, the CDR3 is TGCGCCAGCAGCTCGACTAGCGGGACAGATACGCAGTATTTT.

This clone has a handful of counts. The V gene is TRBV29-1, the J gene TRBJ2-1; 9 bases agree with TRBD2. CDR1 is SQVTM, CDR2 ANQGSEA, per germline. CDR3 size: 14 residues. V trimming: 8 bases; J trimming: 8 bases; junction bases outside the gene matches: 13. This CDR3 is CSIRVSGSRDEQFF. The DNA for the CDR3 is TGCAGCATTCGGGTTAGCGGGAGTAGAGATGAGCAGTTCTTC.

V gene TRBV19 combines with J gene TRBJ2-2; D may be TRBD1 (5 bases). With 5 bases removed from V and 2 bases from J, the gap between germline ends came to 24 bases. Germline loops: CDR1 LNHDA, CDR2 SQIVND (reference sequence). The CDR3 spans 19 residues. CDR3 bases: TGTGCCAGTAGTTCGGCGATGGTGGTTCTACAGGCTAACACCGGGGAGCTGTTTTTT. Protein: CASSSAMVVLQANTGELFF.

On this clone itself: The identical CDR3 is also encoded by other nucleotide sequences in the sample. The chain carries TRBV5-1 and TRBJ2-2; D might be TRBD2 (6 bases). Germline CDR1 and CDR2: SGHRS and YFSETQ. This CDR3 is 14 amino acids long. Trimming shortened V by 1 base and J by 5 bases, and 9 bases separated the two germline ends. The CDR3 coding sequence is TGCGCCAGCAGCTTGACCGGGGGAACCGGGGAGCTGTTTTTT. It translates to CASSLTGGTGELFF.

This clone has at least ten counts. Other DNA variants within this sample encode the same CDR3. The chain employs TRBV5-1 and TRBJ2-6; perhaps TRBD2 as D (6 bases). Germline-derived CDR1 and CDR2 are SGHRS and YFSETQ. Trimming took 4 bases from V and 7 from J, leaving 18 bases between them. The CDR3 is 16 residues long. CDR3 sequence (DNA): TGCGCCAGCAGCCCATCCTCGGGGGTCAGCGCCAACGTCCTGACTTTC. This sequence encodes CASSPSSGVSANVLTF.

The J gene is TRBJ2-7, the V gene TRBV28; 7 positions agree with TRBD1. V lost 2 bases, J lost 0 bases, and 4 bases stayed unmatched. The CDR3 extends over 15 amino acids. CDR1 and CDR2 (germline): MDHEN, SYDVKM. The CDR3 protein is CASSLHGTASYEQYF. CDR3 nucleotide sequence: TGTGCCAGCAGTTTACACGGGACAGCCTCCTACGAGCAGTACTTC.

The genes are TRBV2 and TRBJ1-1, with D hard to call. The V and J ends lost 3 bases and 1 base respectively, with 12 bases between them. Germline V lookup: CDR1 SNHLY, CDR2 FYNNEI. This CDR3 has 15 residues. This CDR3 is CASSDGLIGNTEAFF. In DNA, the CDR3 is TGTGCCAGCAGTGATGGCTTAATTGGGAACACTGAAGCTTTCTTT.

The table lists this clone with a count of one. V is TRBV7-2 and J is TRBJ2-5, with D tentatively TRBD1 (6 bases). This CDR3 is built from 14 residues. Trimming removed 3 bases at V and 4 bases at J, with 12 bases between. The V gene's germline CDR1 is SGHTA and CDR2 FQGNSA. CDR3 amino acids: CASSFQPGAETQYF. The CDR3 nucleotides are TGTGCCAGCAGCTTCCAACCAGGGGCAGAGACCCAGTACTTC.

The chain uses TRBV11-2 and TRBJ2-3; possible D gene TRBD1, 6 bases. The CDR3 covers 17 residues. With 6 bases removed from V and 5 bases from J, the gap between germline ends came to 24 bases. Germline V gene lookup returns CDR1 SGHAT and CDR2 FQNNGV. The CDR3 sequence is CASSLGGVRGFGDTQYF. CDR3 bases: TGTGCCAGCAGTCTTGGTGGGGTCAGGGGTTTTGGAGATACGCAGTATTTT.